Listed below are T cell receptor beta chains from one sample, sequenced in a study of blood T cell repertoires in COVID-19. The protocol was immunoSEQ multiplex PCR, while the TCRdb copy is restricted to in-frame clones and leaves out a portion. The profile shows 50,000 to 65,000 clones, around 87% of them singletons. Sequencing was carried out using peripheral blood. These receptors were collected from a man in his 70s with acute or convalescent COVID-19. Both conserved end residues are part of each CDR3. Fields, in order: D gene, clone size, V gene, J gene, CDR3 protein, CDR3 DNA. D genes are given only for firm matches. The size entry is marked missing in some rows and otherwise reads once, few, many or a size class.

NA,NA,TRBV21-1,TRBJ1-1,CATRSNHTEAFF,TGTGCCACTCGGAGCAACCACACTGAAGCTTTCTTT
NA,NA,TRBV5-4,TRBJ2-2,CASSQWTTRDGGLFF,TGTGCCAGCAGCCAATGGACCACTAGGGACGGGGGGCTGTTTTTT
NA,NA,TRBV15,TRBJ2-5,CATSEGVLRETQYF,TGTGCCACCAGTGAAGGGGTACTGCGAGAGACCCAGTACTTC
NA,NA,TRBV13,TRBJ1-2,CASSLSSRDTSLNYGYTF,TGTGCCAGCAGCTTGTCATCACGGGACACTTCCCTCAACTATGGCTACACCTTC
NA,NA,TRBV6-5,TRBJ2-2,CASRSLTDRGELFF,TGTGCCAGCAGATCGCTGACAGACCGCGGGGAGCTGTTTTTT
NA,NA,TRBV4-1,TRBJ1-2,CASSRPPEGGRTF,TGCGCCAGCAGCCGCCCTCCGGAGGGCGGAAGGACCTTC
NA,NA,TRBV12-3/TRBV12-4,TRBJ1-1,CASKGQDQAFF,TGTGCCAGCAAGGGACAAGACCAAGCTTTCTTT
NA,NA,TRBV11-2,TRBJ2-5,CASGLGGQETQYF,TGTGCCAGCGGTTTAGGCGGCCAAGAGACCCAGTACTTC
NA,NA,TRBV6-6,TRBJ1-1,CASSGGVLFAEAFF,TGTGCCAGTTCCGGGGGGGTTCTCTTCGCTGAAGCTTTCTTT
NA,NA,TRBV10-3,TRBJ1-6,CAISEAGRPYGSRARSPLHF,TGTGCCATCAGTGAGGCGGGACGGCCATATGGGAGCAGGGCTAGATCACCCCTCCACTTT
NA,few,TRBV3-1/TRBV3-2,TRBJ1-5,CASSQAHPWTAGASNQPQHF,TGTGCCAGCAGCCAAGCCCATCCTTGGACGGCAGGGGCCAGCAATCAGCCCCAGCATTTT
NA,NA,TRBV5-5,TRBJ2-1,CASSLAFQADEQFF,TGTGCCAGCAGCTTGGCATTCCAAGCCGATGAGCAGTTCTTC
NA,NA,TRBV5-1,TRBJ2-7,CASSSSGGGDGGYEQYF,TGCGCCAGCAGCTCAAGCGGAGGGGGCGATGGGGGCTACGAGCAGTACTTC
NA,NA,TRBV5-4,TRBJ2-5,CASSFQGKTQYF,TGTGCCAGCAGCTTTCAGGGAAAGACCCAGTACTTC
NA,NA,TRBV7-3,TRBJ1-1,CASSPVSVGGVTEAFF,TGTGCCAGCAGCCCTGTGTCGGTTGGAGGGGTCACTGAAGCTTTCTTT
NA,NA,TRBV5-4,TRBJ2-5,CASSRATETQYF,TGTGCCAGCAGCCGAGCAACAGAGACCCAGTACTTC
NA,once,TRBV28,TRBJ2-7,CASSLMRTSFPYEQYF,TGTGCCAGCAGTTTGATGAGGACATCCTTTCCCTACGAGCAGTACTTC
NA,NA,TRBV10-3,TRBJ1-4,CAISGGRGTNEKLFF,TGTGCCATCAGTGGAGGAAGGGGGACGAATGAAAAACTGTTTTTT
TRBD2,NA,TRBV9,TRBJ2-2,CASSALAGGLGTGELFF,TGTGCCAGCAGCGCACTAGCGGGGGGGCTGGGCACCGGGGAGCTGTTTTTT
NA,NA,TRBV5-1,TRBJ2-7,CASREESTYEQYF,TGCGCCAGCAGGGAGGAAAGCACCTACGAGCAGTACTTC
NA,NA,TRBV9,TRBJ1-2,CASSVEGTIPSGYTF,TGTGCCAGCAGCGTAGAGGGGACAATCCCCAGTGGCTACACCTTC
NA,NA,TRBV5-1,TRBJ1-3,CASSGTGSGNTIYF,TGCGCCAGCAGCGGCACAGGGTCGGGAAACACCATATATTTT
TRBD1,NA,TRBV5-1,TRBJ1-1,CASRGQGQNTEAFF,TGCGCCAGTCGGGGACAGGGACAGAACACTGAAGCTTTCTTT
TRBD1,NA,TRBV6-6,TRBJ1-6,CASSYSRGQSNSPLHF,TGTGCCAGCAGTTACTCAAGGGGACAGAGTAATTCACCCCTCCACTTT
NA,NA,TRBV27,TRBJ1-2,CASSSRQVRGYGYTF,TGTGCCAGCAGTTCCAGACAGGTTCGTGGCTATGGCTACACCTTC
NA,NA,TRBV5-4,TRBJ2-3,CASTPRALSTDTQYF,TGTGCCAGCACTCCGCGGGCCCTTAGCACAGATACGCAGTATTTT
TRBD2,NA,TRBV4-1,TRBJ2-5,CASSQVYLAVHPEETQYF,TGCGCCAGCAGCCAGGTATATCTAGCGGTTCACCCTGAAGAGACCCAGTACTTC
TRBD1,NA,TRBV6-2/TRBV6-3,TRBJ2-3,CASSYYINTGGNSDTQYF,TGTGCCAGCAGTTACTATATTAACACAGGGGGTAATTCAGATACGCAGTATTTT
TRBD1,NA,TRBV2,TRBJ2-5,CASSQVLQGDQYF,TGTGCCAGCAGTCAAGTTTTACAGGGGGACCAGTACTTC
NA,NA,TRBV10-1,TRBJ1-3,CASSAGSSGNTIYF,TGCGCCAGCAGTGCGGGGAGCTCTGGAAACACCATATATTTT
TRBD1,NA,TRBV28,TRBJ1-3,CASSEILGQGAAGNTIYF,TGTGCCAGCAGTGAAATCCTAGGACAGGGGGCGGCTGGAAACACCATATATTTT
NA,NA,TRBV11-2,TRBJ1-6,CASSRGHPNNSPLHF,TGTGCCAGCAGCCGCGGACATCCTAATAATTCACCCCTCCACTTT
TRBD1,once,TRBV6-5,TRBJ1-6,CASSYSDRANSPLHF,TGTGCCAGCAGTTACTCCGACAGGGCAAATTCACCCCTCCACTTT
TRBD1,once,TRBV6-5,TRBJ1-1,CASSPQIQGDAEAFF,TGTGCCAGCAGTCCTCAGATACAGGGGGACGCTGAAGCTTTCTTT
NA,NA,TRBV3-1/TRBV3-2,TRBJ2-7,CASSQGTAYEQYF,TGTGCCAGCAGCCAAGGGACAGCCTACGAGCAGTACTTC
NA,few,TRBV6-5,TRBJ2-7,CASQGFEQYF,TGTGCCTCACAGGGTTTCGAGCAGTACTTC
NA,NA,TRBV12-2,TRBJ2-1,CASRLAGLAGYNEQFF,TGTGCAAGTCGCTTAGCGGGACTAGCGGGATACAATGAGCAGTTCTTC
NA,NA,TRBV4-2,TRBJ1-5,CASSQDSTGLYQPQHF,TGTGCCAGCAGCCAAGATTCCACAGGGCTCTATCAGCCCCAGCATTTT
NA,NA,TRBV28,TRBJ1-1,CASSLRIRSEAFF,TGTGCCAGCAGTTTGAGGATTAGGAGTGAAGCTTTCTTT
NA,NA,TRBV6-5,TRBJ2-3,CASSYSWATDTQYF,TGTGCCAGCAGTTACAGTTGGGCAACAGATACGCAGTATTTT
NA,NA,TRBV4-1,TRBJ1-5,CASSQGSGDNQPQHF,TGCGCCAGCAGCCAAGGGAGCGGAGACAATCAGCCCCAGCATTTT
TRBD1,NA,TRBV3-1/TRBV3-2,TRBJ2-2,CASSRRTGRVTGELFF,TGTGCCAGCAGCCGCCGGACAGGGCGGGTCACCGGGGAGCTGTTTTTT
TRBD2,NA,TRBV9,TRBJ2-1,CASSSQGLAENEQFF,TGTGCCAGCAGCTCCCAGGGACTAGCGGAGAATGAGCAGTTCTTC